Following are 18 T cell receptor beta chains from one sample sequenced in a study of blood T cell repertoires in COVID-19. The protocol was immunoSEQ multiplex PCR, while the TCRdb copy is restricted to in-frame clones and leaves out a portion. The sample yields around 140,000 clones, roughly three quarters seen once. Material for sequencing was peripheral blood. Receptors originate from a woman in her fifties or sixties with acute or convalescent COVID-19.

The chain uses TRBV5-1 and TRBJ1-1; weak D call: TRBD1 (6 bases). Germline V lookup: CDR1 SGHRS, CDR2 YFSETQ. Trimming took off 0 bases at V and 4 bases at J, with 13 bases between the two ends. The CDR3 loop spans 15 amino acids. CDR3 loop: CASSLGGQGSTEAFF. The CDR3 nucleotides are TGCGCCAGCAGCTTGGGGGGACAAGGCAGCACTGAAGCTTTCTTT.

The V and J genes are TRBV19 and TRBJ1-4, with TRBD1 matching over 9 bases. CDR1 and CDR2 (germline): LNHDA, SQIVND (reference sequence). Unmatched junction bases numbered 7, after V lost 10 bases and J lost 7 bases. The CDR3 runs to 13 residues. The chain's CDR3 is CATTQGAGEKLFF. Written as DNA, the CDR3 is TGTGCCACTACACAGGGGGCGGGTGAAAAACTGTTTTTT.

The table lists this clone with a few counts. The J gene is TRBJ2-7, the V gene TRBV4-2, with 11 bases identical to TRBD2. CDR3 length: 15 amino acids. The trim removed 4 bases at V and 4 bases at J, leaving 6 bases unmatched. CDR1 is LGHNA and CDR2 is YNFKEQ in the germline V gene. The CDR3: CASSRRLAGPYEQYF. As DNA, the CDR3 is TGTGCCAGCAGCCGCCGACTAGCGGGACCGTACGAGCAGTACTTC.

For the CDR3, the DNA is TGTGCCAGCAGCGGGAGACTAGGTTACAATGAGCAGTTCTTC. It yields the protein CASSGRLGYNEQFF. The gene calls are TRBV28 and TRBJ2-1; a weak D match, TRBD2 (6 bases). The V gene's germline CDR1 is MDHEN and CDR2 SYDVKM. This CDR3 is 14 amino acids long. Trimming removed 6 bases from V and 4 bases from J, with 13 bases in between.

V usage is TRBV5-6 and J usage is TRBJ2-1, with 8 bases fitting TRBD1. V shed 9 bases, J shed 6 bases, and the junction held 14 bases outside the gene matches. Germline V gene data show CDR1 as SGHDT and CDR2 as YYEEEE. The CDR3 has 15 residues. CDR3: CATSATGQGRNEQFF. DNA for the CDR3: TGTGCCACCTCAGCTACAGGACAGGGTCGCAATGAGCAGTTCTTC.

The chain is built from TRBV2 and TRBJ2-2; TRBD1 matches at 7 bases. Trimming cost V 6 bases and J 2 bases; bases outside gene matches: 15. This CDR3 contains 18 residues. Per the germline V gene, CDR1 is SNHLY and CDR2 is FYNNEI. The DNA of the CDR3 is TGTGCCAGCAGCAGAAACCTAAGGACAGGATCCAACACCGGGGAGCTGTTTTTT. The encoded protein is CASSRNLRTGSNTGELFF.

The chain has TRBV12-3 or TRBV12-4 and TRBJ2-1, with 8 positions matching TRBD1. The CDR3 spans 13 residues. The V segment lost 6 bases and the J segment 12 bases; nucleotides outside the gene matches: 10. The CDR3 DNA sequence: TGTGCCAGCAGGACTGACAGGGGTGGAGGGCAGTTCTTC. It encodes CASRTDRGGGQFF.

In its sample, this clone was seen many times. The rearrangement joins TRBV27 to TRBJ2-1; perhaps TRBD2 as D (5 bases). The V end was cut by 3 bases, the J end by 8 bases, with 11 bases between. The germline V gene encodes CDR1 MNHEY and CDR2 SMNVEV (reference sequence). This CDR3 contains 13 residues. CDR3: CASSLGVWYEQFF. The CDR3 DNA sequence: TGTGCCAGCAGTTTGGGAGTGTGGTATGAGCAGTTCTTC.

The chain links TRBV7-8 to TRBJ1-6; D possibly corresponds to TRBD1 (5 bases). CDR1 and CDR2 from the germline V gene are SGHVS and FQNEAQ. The V gene lost 4 bases and the J gene lost 10 bases, with 14 bases spanning the gap. There are 14 residues in the CDR3. CDR3 sequence: CASSSRVLQSPLHF. The CDR3 DNA reads TGTGCCAGCAGCTCCAGGGTCTTACAATCACCCCTCCACTTT. Filled out from reference TRBV7-8 and TRBJ1-6, the complete variable domain reads GAGVSQSPRYKVAKRGQDVALRCDPISGHVSLFWYQQALGQGPEFLTYFQNEAQLDKSGLPSDRFFAERPEGSVSTLKIQRTQQEDSAVYLCASSSRVLQSPLHFGNGTRLTVT.

The genes are TRBV7-9 and TRBJ1-4, with 9 bases fitting TRBD1. The CDR3 covers 15 residues. Germline lookup yields CDR1 SEHNR and CDR2 FQNEAQ (reference sequence). Unmatched junction bases numbered 4, after V lost 6 bases and J lost 2 bases. CDR3 sequence: CASRRQGETNEKLFF. As DNA, the CDR3 is TGTGCCAGCAGACGACAGGGGGAGACTAATGAAAAACTGTTTTTT.

The chain links TRBV28 to TRBJ2-3; TRBD1 agrees at 7 bases. J lost 3 bases, V lost 6 bases, and 12 bases had no gene match. The CDR3 covers 16 residues. Per the germline V gene, CDR1 is MDHEN and CDR2 is SYDVKM. In nucleotides, the CDR3 is TGTGCCAGCAGCAAAGGACAGGCCCCGTGGACAGATACGCAGTATTTT. As protein: CASSKGQAPWTDTQYF.

This clone was counted a few times. The chain joins TRBV7-2 to TRBJ1-1; the D gene is possibly TRBD1 (5 bases). This CDR3 is built from 15 residues. Looked up from germline, CDR1 is SGHTA and CDR2 is FQGNSA. Trimming took off 4 bases at V and 5 bases at J, with 17 bases between the two ends. CDR3 region: CASSSMGTGGTEAFF. CDR3 nucleotide sequence: TGTGCCAGCAGCTCGATGGGGACGGGGGGGACTGAAGCTTTCTTT. Using reference TRBV7-2 and TRBJ1-1 for the parts outside the CDR3, the full variable domain is GAGVSQSPSNKVTEKGKDVELRCDPISGHTALYWYRQSLGQGLEFLIYFQGNSAPDKSGLPSDRFSAERTGGSVSTLTIQRTQQEDSAVYLCASSSMGTGGTEAFFGQGTRLTVV.

J is TRBJ2-1 and V is TRBV5-1; maybe TRBD2 (5 bases). Germline lookup yields CDR1 SGHRS and CDR2 YFSETQ. The CDR3 sequence is 14 residues long. The germline V and J ends were trimmed by 4 bases and 6 bases, with 14 bases remaining between them. CDR3 amino acids: CASSTGLYSNEQFF. CDR3 nucleotides: TGCGCCAGCAGCACCGGACTGTATAGCAATGAGCAGTTCTTC.

This clone was counted a single time. The chain carries TRBV10-3 and TRBJ1-2; D call uncertain. The ends were cut back, 6 bases at V and 3 bases at J, with 14 bases in the middle. CDR1 is ENHRY and CDR2 is SYGVKD in the germline V gene. The CDR3 totals 14 residues. CDR3 DNA sequence: TGTGCCATCAGGGACCCCGGCGGGGACTATGGCTACACCTTC. It codes for CAIRDPGGDYGYTF.

This chain links TRBV30 with TRBJ2-1; D uncertain. Germline assignment: CDR1 GTSNPN and CDR2 SVGIG (reference sequence). V was clipped by 2 bases and J by 2 bases, with 7 bases between them. The CDR3 is 13 amino acids. CDR3 region: CAWSPGPYNEQFF. The CDR3 DNA reads as TGTGCCTGGAGTCCAGGTCCCTACAATGAGCAGTTCTTC.

The V and J genes are TRBV29-1 and TRBJ1-2; D gene ambiguous. Trimming cost V 0 bases and J 4 bases, with 12 bases left between them. This CDR3 is 14 amino acids long. The germline V gene has CDR1 SQVTM and CDR2 ANQGSEA. In DNA form, the CDR3 reads TGCAGCGTTGAAGATTGGTTACAGAGCTATGGCTACACCTTC. This translates into CSVEDWLQSYGYTF.

This clone appeared once. V is TRBV6-5 and J is TRBJ1-4, with D hard to call. Looked up from germline, CDR1 is MNHEY and CDR2 is SVGAGI. V was cut by 8 bases and J by 8 bases, with 9 bases left in between. The CDR3 contains 11 residues. CDR3 nucleotides: TGTGCCAGCCAGGTTCGGGAAAAACTGTTTTTT. Its translation: CASQVREKLFF.

The chain combines TRBV5-1 with TRBJ2-2, with D possibly matching TRBD1 (7 bases). Between the trimmed V and J ends, which lost 4 bases and 4 bases, there was a span of 20 bases. CDR1 is SGHRS, CDR2 YFSETQ, per germline. The CDR3 runs to 17 residues. CDR3 nucleotides: TGCGCCAGCAGCCCGGGACCCTCAGGGGGAGGCACCGGGGAGCTGTTTTTT. It specifies CASSPGPSGGGTGELFF.